These T cell receptor beta chains were read from a single sample in a study of shared clonotypes between healthy human individuals. Here immunoSEQ multiplex PCR was the method, and the copy in TCRdb shows in-frame clones only, minus some. The sample yields about 870,000 clones, 85% to 95% seen once. Sequencing input: naive CD8+ T cells sorted from blood. Receptors were obtained from a man aged 30-40 years in good health. Both conserved end residues are part of each CDR3. D genes are given only for firm matches. Clone size, where shown, is once, few, many, or a class for clones that have expanded.

abundance	j_gene	d_gene	v_gene	CDR3nt	CDR3aa
once	TRBJ1-1	TRBD1	TRBV28	TGTGCCAGCGGGGGACAGACGGAACTAGTGGCTGAAGCTTTCTTT	CASGGQTELVAEAFF
.	TRBJ2-7	TRBD1	TRBV4-1	TGCGCCAGCAGCCAAGTTTGGGGACAGGGACCTTACGAGCAGTACTTC	CASSQVWGQGPYEQYF
.	TRBJ1-5	.	TRBV10-3	TGTGCCATCATCAGTCCAGGCTATCAGCCCCAGCATTTT	CAIISPGYQPQHF
.	TRBJ2-1	TRBD2	TRBV11-3	TGTGCCAGCAGTCCACCGACTAGCGGAGGGGGCGTTGAGCAGTTCTTC	CASSPPTSGGGVEQFF
.	TRBJ2-7	.	TRBV6-5	TGTGCCACCCTTCAGGGCTACGAGCAGTACTTC	CATLQGYEQYF
.	TRBJ2-3	.	TRBV7-7	TGTGCTAGCAGCTTAGTAGTCACGGAGAGCACAGATACGCAGTATTTT	CASSLVVTESTDTQYF
.	TRBJ2-7	.	TRBV5-6	TGTGCCAGCAGCTTGATAGGGCCAGCACCGACCTACGAGCAGTACTTC	CASSLIGPAPTYEQYF
.	TRBJ2-2	.	TRBV4-1	TGCGCCAGCAGCCAAGTTTCCGGGACGGGGGAGCTGTTTTTT	CASSQVSGTGELFF
.	TRBJ2-7	.	TRBV9	TGTGCCAGCAGCGTAGGTTGGGGGAGCTCCTACGAGCAGTACTTC	CASSVGWGSSYEQYF
.	TRBJ2-1	.	TRBV19	TGTGCCAGTAGTACGGCGGTTCCGTTCTTC	CASSTAVPFF
.	TRBJ2-7	.	TRBV11-2	TGTGCCAGCAGCTTCGGAAACGAGCAGTACTTC	CASSFGNEQYF
.	TRBJ2-7	.	TRBV7-9	TGTGCCAGCAGCTTACCGGGGGTCGGCTCCTACGAGCAGTACTTC	CASSLPGVGSYEQYF
few	TRBJ2-2	.	TRBV10-1	TGCGCCAGCAGTGAGTCCGACACCGGGGAGCTGTTTTTT	CASSESDTGELFF
.	TRBJ2-7	TRBD1	TRBV7-9	TGTGCCAGCAGTTTAGGATCCGGGACAGGGACCTACGAGCAGTACTTC	CASSLGSGTGTYEQYF
once	TRBJ2-7	.	TRBV4-1	TGCGCCAGCAGCCAAGCCTCATCCTACGAGCAGTACTTC	CASSQASSYEQYF
.	TRBJ2-7	TRBD2	TRBV4-1	TGCGCCAGCAGCCAAAGGGAGGGCTACGAGCAGTACTTC	CASSQREGYEQYF
.	TRBJ2-3	.	TRBV7-9	TGTGCCAGCAGTTTAATCCCAGATACGCAGTATTTT	CASSLIPDTQYF
.	TRBJ1-5	.	TRBV18	TGTGCCAGCTCACCAGAGGGGACACCTGTCAATCAGCCCCAGCATTTT	CASSPEGTPVNQPQHF
.	TRBJ2-1	.	TRBV28	TGTGCCAGCAGTTCCTCCCGGGACGAGAATGAGCAGTTCTTC	CASSSSRDENEQFF
.	TRBJ2-7	.	TRBV5-1	TGCGCCAGCAGCTTGGGCTATTCCTACGAGCAGTACTTC	CASSLGYSYEQYF
few	TRBJ2-2	.	TRBV19	TGTGCCAGTTTACAGGGATTCGGCGGGGAGCTGTTTTTT	CASLQGFGGELFF
.	TRBJ2-2	TRBD2	TRBV4-1	TGCGCCAGCAGCCAAGATGGGCCGGGACTAGCGGGAGGGCGTACCGACACCGGGGAGCTGTTTTTT	CASSQDGPGLAGGRTDTGELFF
.	TRBJ2-7	TRBD2	TRBV30	TGTGGTGGGTCTAGCGGGACCTCCTACGAGCAGTACTTC	CGGSSGTSYEQYF
.	TRBJ2-1	TRBD2	TRBV19	TGTGCCAGTAGTACCCTCGCCCTAGCGGGCTACAATGAGCAGTTCTTC	CASSTLALAGYNEQFF
.	TRBJ1-2	.	TRBV2	TGTGCCAGCAGTGCAGGGAAACGGACCTATGGCTACACCTTC	CASSAGKRTYGYTF
.	TRBJ2-1	.	TRBV7-6	TGTGCCAGCAGCTTAGTTGGCGGAGGAGGCTACAATGAGCAGTTCTTC	CASSLVGGGGYNEQFF
.	TRBJ2-1	TRBD2	TRBV2	TGTGCCAGCAGTGCTCGGGAGGGTCGGAATGAGCAGTTCTTC	CASSAREGRNEQFF
.	TRBJ1-5	.	TRBV27	TGTGCCAGCAGTGACAGCGGCAATCAGCCCCAGCATTTT	CASSDSGNQPQHF
.	TRBJ1-4	.	TRBV15	TGTGCCACCCCGGCCTCGAATAATGAAAAACTGTTTTTT	CATPASNNEKLFF
.	TRBJ2-7	.	TRBV14	TGTGCCAGCAGCCTCATTACAAAGGGCGATCGCGAGCAGTACTTC	CASSLITKGDREQYF
.	TRBJ2-7	.	TRBV6-1	TGTGCCAGCAGGGACACTGTCTCCTACGAGCAGTACTTC	CASRDTVSYEQYF
once	TRBJ2-5	.	TRBV7-2	TGTGCCAGCGAGCGACCCGAAAAAGAGACCCAGTACTTC	CASERPEKETQYF
.	TRBJ2-7	.	TRBV7-9	TGTGCCAGCAGCACCCCGGGAACGGGGCAGTACTTC	CASSTPGTGQYF
few	TRBJ1-5	.	TRBV27	TGTGCCAGCAGTTTAGTGGGGGGCAGCAATCAGCCCCAGCATTTT	CASSLVGGSNQPQHF
.	TRBJ2-1	.	TRBV6-5	TGTGCCAGCAGTTACTCGAGCGGGCAATCCTACAATGAGCAGTTCTTC	CASSYSSGQSYNEQFF
once	TRBJ2-5	.	TRBV27	TGTGCCAGCAGTTTATCTCTTGGGCGGTCCCAAGAGACCCAGTACTTC	CASSLSLGRSQETQYF
.	TRBJ1-1	.	TRBV10-3	TGTGCCATCAGTGAAAGGACTACAGGGACCCCTGAAGCTTTCTTT	CAISERTTGTPEAFF
.	TRBJ1-1	.	TRBV19	TGTGCCAGTAGTGCCCTAACTTTTACTGAAGCTTTCTTT	CASSALTFTEAFF
.	TRBJ2-5	TRBD2	TRBV28	TGTGCCAGCAGTCCACTCCCTAGCGGGAGGGCAGGGGAGACCCAGTACTTC	CASSPLPSGRAGETQYF
.	TRBJ2-3	.	TRBV11-2	TGTGCCAGCAGAAGGGCAGATACGCAGTATTTT	CASRRADTQYF
.	TRBJ2-1	.	TRBV27	TGTGCCAGCAGCTCCCATCCTTCCTATTACAATGAGCAGTTCTTC	CASSSHPSYYNEQFF
once	TRBJ2-1	.	TRBV7-9	TGTGCCAGCAGGCTAGAGGCTAGTGAGCAGTTCTTC	CASRLEASEQFF
.	TRBJ1-5	.	TRBV28	TGTGCCAGCAGATCCCTTAACAGCTTTCCTTATAGCAATCAGCCCCAGCATTTT	CASRSLNSFPYSNQPQHF
once	TRBJ2-3	.	TRBV10-3	TGTGCCATCAGCGCCGGGACCAGCACAGATACGCAGTATTTT	CAISAGTSTDTQYF
.	TRBJ1-1	TRBD1	TRBV7-6	TGTGCCAGCAGCTTCAGACAGGGACTGAACACTGAAGCTTTCTTT	CASSFRQGLNTEAFF
.	TRBJ2-7	.	TRBV11-2	TGTGCCAGCAGCTTTCACGAGCAGTACTTC	CASSFHEQYF
.	TRBJ2-6	.	TRBV7-9	TGTGCCAGCAGCTATCAGGCGTCTGGGGCCAACGTCCTGACTTTC	CASSYQASGANVLTF
.	TRBJ1-2	.	TRBV27	TGTGCCAGCAGGACGGGCCGCTATGGCTACACCTTC	CASRTGRYGYTF
.	TRBJ2-7	.	TRBV18	TGTGCCAGCTCACCTTCTACAGGATACTACGAGCAGTACTTC	CASSPSTGYYEQYF
.	TRBJ1-5	.	TRBV28	TGTGCCAGCAGTTTCCCCCCGGAGAATAGCAATCAGCCCCAGCATTTT	CASSFPPENSNQPQHF
.	TRBJ2-7	.	TRBV6-1	TGTGCCAGCAGTGAAATGGTCGGACAGTACTTC	CASSEMVGQYF
once	TRBJ1-5	TRBD1	TRBV5-6	TGTGCCAGCAGCTTGGCTGGGACAGGGGCCAGCAATCAGCCCCAGCATTTT	CASSLAGTGASNQPQHF
.	TRBJ2-7	.	TRBV7-8	TGTGCCAGCAGCTCCCGGACCCTATACGAGCAGTACTTC	CASSSRTLYEQYF